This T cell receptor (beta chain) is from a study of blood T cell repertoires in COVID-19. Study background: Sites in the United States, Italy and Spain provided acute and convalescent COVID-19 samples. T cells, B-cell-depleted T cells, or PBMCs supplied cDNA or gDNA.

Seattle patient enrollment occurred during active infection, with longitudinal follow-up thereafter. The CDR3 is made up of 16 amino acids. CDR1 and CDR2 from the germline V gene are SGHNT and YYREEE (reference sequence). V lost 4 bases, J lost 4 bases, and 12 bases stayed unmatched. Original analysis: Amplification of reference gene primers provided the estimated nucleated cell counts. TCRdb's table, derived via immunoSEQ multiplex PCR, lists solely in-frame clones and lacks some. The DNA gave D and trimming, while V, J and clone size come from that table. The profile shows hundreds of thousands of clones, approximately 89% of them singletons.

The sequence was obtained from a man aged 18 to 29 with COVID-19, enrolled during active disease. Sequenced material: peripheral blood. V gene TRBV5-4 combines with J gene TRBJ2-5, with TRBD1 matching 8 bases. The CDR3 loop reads CASSLGQGRYRETQYF. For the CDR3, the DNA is TGTGCCAGCAGCCTCGGACAGGGCCGGTACCGAGAGACCCAGTACTTC. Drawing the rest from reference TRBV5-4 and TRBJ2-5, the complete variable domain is ETGVTQSPTHLIKTRGQQVTLRCSSQSGHNTVSWYQQALGQGPQFIFQYYREEENGRGNFPPRFSGLQFPNYSSELNVNALELDDSALYLCASSLGQGRYRETQYFGPGTRLLVL.